The clone carrying this TCR beta chain showed up just a few times. What it recognizes is unknown. These data are taken from a study of T cells in localized non-small cell lung cancer. Overall study results and limits: Multi-region tumor sequencing was not done, so intratumor heterogeneity could not be excluded. Within adjacent lung there appeared a median around 55 of the top 100 tumor clones. Adjacent uninvolved lung had the highest clonality, suggesting focused antigen responses.

Sequencing was performed with immunoSEQ multiplex PCR; in TCRdb, only in-frame clones are kept and a portion is missing. The sample has 70,000 to 75,000 clones; roughly 80% are singletons. Per the germline V gene, CDR1 is MNHNY and CDR2 is SVGAGI (reference sequence). V was shortened by 5 bases and J by 10 bases, with 15 bases between the two germline ends. This CDR3 region has 14 residues. The sample consisted of peripheral blood, taken before any cancer treatment. V usage is TRBV6-6 and J usage is TRBJ1-6; D may be TRBD1 (5 bases). The receptor comes from a female donor older than 55 with stage I lung adenocarcinoma. In DNA, the CDR3 is TGTGCCAGCAGTCCAGGACTGGGACGATCACCCCTCCACTTT. The encoded protein is CASSPGLGRSPLHF.